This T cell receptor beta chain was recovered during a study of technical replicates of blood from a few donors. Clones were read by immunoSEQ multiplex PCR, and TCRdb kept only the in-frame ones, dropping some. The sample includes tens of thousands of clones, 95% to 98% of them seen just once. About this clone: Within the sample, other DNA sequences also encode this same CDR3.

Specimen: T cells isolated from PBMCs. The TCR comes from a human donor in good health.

The CDR3 DNA reads TGTGCCAGCAGCTTGGGGGGCGGCTATGGCTACACCTTC. It yields the protein CASSLGGGYGYTF. The gene calls are TRBV5-5 and TRBJ1-2; D is perhaps TRBD1 (5 bases). The CDR3 runs to 13 residues. V was shortened by 0 bases and J by 4 bases, with 7 bases between the two germline ends. From germline, CDR1 is SGHKS and CDR2 YYEKEE (reference sequence). Together with reference TRBV5-5 and TRBJ1-2, the CDR3 gives the full variable domain: DAGVTQSPTHLIKTRGQQVTLRCSPISGHKSVSWYQQVLGQGPQFIFQYYEKEERGRGNFPDRFSARQFPNYSSELNVNALLLGDSALYLCASSLGGGYGYTFGSGTRLTVV.